This T cell receptor (beta chain) emerged from a study of blood T cell repertoires in COVID-19. Germline V lookup: CDR1 SEHNR, CDR2 FQNEAQ (reference sequence). The CDR3 spans 12 residues. This clone was seen a single time. At one boundary the junction diverges from the germline segment, which might be a read error. The protocol was immunoSEQ multiplex PCR, while the TCRdb copy is restricted to in-frame clones and leaves out a portion. The data show about 190,000 clones, approximately 89% seen once. The receptor was derived from a woman between 25 and 40 years old with acute or convalescent COVID-19. This chain links TRBV7-9 with TRBJ2-7, with 8 positions matching TRBD1. Material for sequencing was peripheral blood. CDR3 in DNA: TGTGCCAGCAGCCAGGGGGCCTACGTGCAGTACTTC. Protein product: CASSQGAYVQYF.